The clone carrying this T cell receptor (beta chain) was observed once. What it recognizes is unknown. These data are taken from a study of T cell responses to AZD1222 COVID-19 vaccine. Study results and caveats: Only six people who got AZD1222 tested seropositive at baseline. Reports say nearly half of spike-specific TCRs go after unmutated variant regions. Vaccine-associated CD4 TCRs ranged over spike, dominating at 160-218 and 743-854.

Repertoires were generated with immunoSEQ multiplex PCR, while TCRdb's copy carries only in-frame clones and drops some. The sample records approximately 110,000 clones, approximately 92% being singletons. CDR1 is SEHNR and CDR2 is FQNEAQ in the germline V gene (reference sequence). CDR3 length: 12 residues. Trimming cost V 1 base and J 11 bases, with 9 bases left between them. V is TRBV7-9 and J is TRBJ1-5; no reliable D call. The material was peripheral blood, obtained on day 0 of AZD1222 vaccination. This TCR was recovered from an adult in good health. The CDR3 nucleotides read TGTGCCAGCAGCTTAGGGCCAACGGCCCAGCATTTT. Its translation is CASSLGPTAQHF.